This TCR beta chain was sequenced during a study of monozygotic twins with cystic fibrosis. Sequencing was performed with immunoSEQ multiplex PCR; in TCRdb, only in-frame clones are kept and a portion is missing. The table includes about 22,000 clones, 95% to 98% detected once. Overall study findings and caveats: In 13 of 16 pairs, V gene usage was closest to the co-twin's. Monozygotic CF twins shared more identical nucleotide clonotypes than unrelated patients. Low clonality (median around 0.0094) suggested a mostly naive repertoire.

On this clone: Its antigen is not identified.

Germline CDR1 SNHLY, CDR2 FYNNEI. Trimming removed 5 bases from V and 8 bases from J, with 15 bases in between. There are 13 residues in the CDR3. The source material was blood. V is TRBV2 and J is TRBJ1-2; the D gene is possibly TRBD1 (6 bases). The clonotype originates from a girl aged 10 to 17 with cystic fibrosis. CDR3 bases: TGTGCCAGCAGTCTTCAGGGGACGAGCGGCTACACCTTC. As protein: CASSLQGTSGYTF.